Listed here are 26 T cell receptor beta chains from one sample, sequenced in a study of metastatic and nonmetastatic thyroid tumors (dated by TCRdb to 2019 to 2021). The method behind the library was PCR. Sequencer: Illumina HiSeq 4000. Through fastp at Q25 and MiXCR, TCRdb rebuilt clones from the public reads, retaining in-frame beta chains. Counted in this sample were about 26,000 clones; 20% to 30% of them appeared once. The ten biggest clones cover 5% to 7% of the sample. None of the patients had been given any treatment before thyroid surgery. The sample taken for sequencing was blood. The receptors come from a female donor with papillary thyroid cancer or a benign thyroid nodule (not recorded which). Some clones in this sample may be carry-over from other donors' samples.

This clone is labeled as medium-sized. The chain combines TRBV12-3 or TRBV12-4 with TRBJ1-6; 7 bases are a match to TRBD1. There are 15 residues in the CDR3. V trimming: 2 bases; J trimming: 9 bases; junction bases outside the gene matches: 7. CDR3 residues: CASSLNRDRFSPLHF. The CDR3 DNA is TGTGCCAGCAGTTTAAACCGGGACAGATTTTCACCCCTCCACTTT.

The chain is built from TRBV7-9 and TRBJ1-2; D call uncertain. Trimming removed 7 bases from V and 10 bases from J, with 22 bases in between. CDR3 length: 14 residues. Germline CDR1 is SEHNR and CDR2 is FQNEAQ (reference sequence). The CDR3 DNA sequence: TGTGCCAGCATCCCGAATGTAAGGTTGATAGCCTACACCTTC. Residues: CASIPNVRLIAYTF. Combining the CDR3 with reference TRBV7-9 and TRBJ1-2 gives the whole variable domain DTGVSQNPRHKITKRGQNVTFRCDPISEHNRLYWYRQTLGQGPEFLTYFQNEAQLEKSRLLSDRFSAERPKGSFSTLEIQRTEQGDSAMYLCASIPNVRLIAYTFGSGTRLTVV.

This clone was detected ten times or more. The rearrangement uses TRBV6-5 and TRBJ1-5; 7 nucleotides agree with TRBD1. The germline V gene has CDR1 MNHEY and CDR2 SVGAGI. This CDR3 has 15 residues. After removal of 0 bases from V and 9 bases from J, the junction contained 8 bases not matched to a gene. In DNA, the CDR3 is TGTGCCAGCAGTTACTCTAATCCCAGGGGGTGGCCCCAGCATTTT. Translated: CASSYSNPRGWPQHF.

This clone has a handful of counts. This sequence joins TRBV6-6 and TRBJ2-2; no clear D. The CDR3 loop spans 16 amino acids. Germline values: CDR1 MNHNY, CDR2 SVGAGI (reference sequence). V was trimmed by 2 bases and J by 6 bases, leaving 16 bases between them. DNA of the CDR3: TGTGCCAGCAGTTACACACTAACTACGAATTCCGGGGAGCTGTTTTTT. Translated, it gives CASSYTLTTNSGELFF.

A single count supports this clone. The rearrangement joins TRBV9 to TRBJ2-5, with D possibly TRBD2 on 5 matching bases. The CDR3 length is 16 residues. Deletions cut 4 bases from V and 3 bases from J, with 19 bases between. Germline V gives CDR1 SGDLS, CDR2 YYNGEE. CDR3 nucleotides: TGTGCCAGCAGCCCCCTCGCGGGTTCCTCCAAAGAGACCCAGTACTTC. It codes for CASSPLAGSSKETQYF.

This clone was observed many times. This chain joins TRBV6-1 and TRBJ1-1; no reliable D call. Germline-derived CDR1 and CDR2 are MNHNS and SASEGT. Trimming pared 7 bases from V and 1 base from J, leaving 13 bases between. The CDR3 length is 14 residues. The CDR3 sequence is CASTQGWANTEAFF. For the CDR3, the DNA is TGTGCCAGCACCCAAGGGTGGGCGAACACTGAAGCTTTCTTT.

This clone was seen only a few times. The genes are TRBV6-1 and TRBJ1-1, with 9 bases identical to TRBD1. The CDR3 runs 14 residues. The junction had 5 bases not matched to a gene; V was cut back by 6 bases and J by 3 bases. CDR1 is MNHNS and CDR2 is SASEGT in the germline V gene. Here the CDR3 reads CASSSQGADTEAFF. In DNA form, the CDR3 reads TGTGCCAGCAGCTCACAGGGGGCTGACACTGAAGCTTTCTTT.

This clone was seen only a few times. The chain combines TRBV6-1 with TRBJ2-3, with D maybe TRBD1 (6 bases). Trimming stripped 3 bases from V and 1 base from J, with 11 bases between. This CDR3 comprises 15 residues. CDR1 is MNHNS and CDR2 is SASEGT in the germline V gene. CDR3 protein: CASSEEAGGTDTQYF. The CDR3 nucleotides are TGTGCCAGCAGTGAGGAGGCAGGGGGCACAGATACGCAGTATTTT.

This clone was detected only a few times. The gene calls are TRBV9 and TRBJ1-4, with D possibly being TRBD1 (6 bases). Looked up from germline, CDR1 is SGDLS and CDR2 is YYNGEE. This CDR3 is 16 amino acids long. Trimming removed 3 bases at V and 3 bases at J, with 15 bases between. The CDR3 DNA follows: TGTGCCAGCAGCGGAGACCCGGGACAAGCTAATGAAAAACTGTTTTTT. It is translated as CASSGDPGQANEKLFF.

In its sample, this clone ranks as medium-sized (0.01 to 0.1%). The V and J genes are TRBV27 and TRBJ2-1; D remains ambiguous. Germline V gene sequence: CDR1 MNHEY, CDR2 SMNVEV (reference sequence). CDR3 length: 13 amino acids. V was clipped by 5 bases and J by 4 bases, with 9 bases between them. In nucleotides, the CDR3 is TGTGCCAGCAGTCCGCAACCGTACAATGAGCAGTTCTTC. Translation: CASSPQPYNEQFF.

This chain links TRBV30 with TRBJ2-2; D could derive from TRBD1 or TRBD2 (6 bases each). This CDR3 comprises 13 residues. Trimming took 4 bases from V and 6 from J, leaving 12 bases between them. In germline, CDR1 is GTSNPN, CDR2 SVGIG (reference sequence). The CDR3 DNA reads as TGTGCCTGGACCGCTCGGGGGCCCGGGGAGCTGTTTTTT. It yields the protein CAWTARGPGELFF.

The chain links TRBV7-6 to TRBJ1-5; D is ambiguous. V gave up 2 bases and J gave up 5 bases, with 13 bases separating them. The CDR3 extends over 15 amino acids. Germline V gives CDR1 SGHVS, CDR2 FNYEAQ. CDR3 in DNA: TGTGCCAGCAGCTTATGGTCCTGGTTGGATCAGCCCCAGCATTTT. This codes for CASSLWSWLDQPQHF.

A single count supports this clone. One end of the junction fails to match germline, which may point to a read error. The J gene is TRBJ2-5, the V gene TRBV2; 10 positions agree with TRBD1. The CDR3 is made up of 17 amino acids. CDR1 is SNHLY, CDR2 FYNNEI, per germline. Here the CDR3 DNA reads TGTGCCAGCATTGAAGCTCTCGGGGGACAGGGGATAGAGACCCAGTACTTC. Translated, it gives CASIEALGGQGIETQYF.

This clone was seen more than once but under ten times. The chain recombines TRBV28 with TRBJ1-2; D is unclear. Trimming left V 5 bases short and J 1 base short, with 14 bases between. There are 15 residues in the CDR3. CDR1 and CDR2 (germline): MDHEN, SYDVKM. CDR3 in amino acids: CASSPSASFNYGYTF. The CDR3 nucleotides are TGTGCCAGCAGTCCTTCAGCGTCATTTAACTATGGCTACACCTTC.

This sequence joins TRBV20-1 and TRBJ2-7, with 11 bases aligning to TRBD2. The CDR3 spans 14 residues. Germline CDR1 reads DFQATT; CDR2 reads SNEGSKA (reference sequence). J gave up 3 bases and V 5 bases, and 6 bases lay outside the gene matches. The CDR3 protein is CSAGTSGRIYEQYF. The CDR3 DNA reads as TGCAGTGCTGGTACTAGCGGGAGAATCTACGAGCAGTACTTC.

The gene calls are TRBV7-8 and TRBJ1-3; tentative D call: TRBD1 (5 bases). Germline V lookup: CDR1 SGHVS, CDR2 FQNEAQ. CDR3 length: 17 residues. V lost 1 base and J 1 base, leaving 14 bases between the germline ends. CDR3 coding DNA: TGTGCCAGCAGCTTAGGGGGCCGGGGAGTATCTGGAAACACCATATATTTT. This gives the protein CASSLGGRGVSGNTIYF.

This clone is medium-sized within its sample. The rearrangement joins TRBV27 to TRBJ2-2; D may be TRBD1 (6 bases). The V end lost 4 bases, the J end lost 4 bases, and 13 bases lay between the germline ends. In germline, CDR1 is MNHEY, CDR2 SMNVEV (reference sequence). The CDR3 runs to 15 residues. CDR3 in DNA: TGTGCCAGCAGTTCAACCGGGACATCCACCGGGGAGCTGTTTTTT. It is translated as CASSSTGTSTGELFF.

This clone was recorded many times. V and J are TRBV28 and TRBJ1-4; unclear D gene. The CDR3 runs 13 residues. Trimming pared 10 bases from V and 6 bases from J, leaving 15 bases between. Per germline, CDR1 MDHEN and CDR2 SYDVKM. For the CDR3, the DNA is TGTGCCACCTCAGACACCTTCTATGAAAAACTGTTTTTT. Encoded protein: CATSDTFYEKLFF.

In its sample, this clone is medium-sized. The chain uses TRBV2 and TRBJ1-1, with 7 bases aligning to TRBD1. Germline CDR1 is SNHLY and CDR2 is FYNNEI. This CDR3 is 14 amino acids long. With V trimmed by 6 bases and J by 4 bases, 8 bases remained unmatched. The CDR3 sequence is CASRDRQGFTEAFF. The CDR3 DNA reads as TGTGCCAGCAGAGACCGACAGGGTTTCACTGAAGCTTTCTTT.

By sample fraction, this clone is medium-sized. The genes are TRBV19 and TRBJ2-7; a weak D match, TRBD2 (6 bases). Germline V lookup: CDR1 LNHDA, CDR2 SQIVND (reference sequence). V was cut by 8 bases and J by 1 base, with 15 bases left in between. There are 14 residues in the CDR3. The CDR3 here is CASLNTRGSYEQYF. CDR3 bases: TGTGCCAGTCTTAATACTCGGGGGTCCTACGAGCAGTACTTC. The variable domain in full, completed from reference TRBV19 and TRBJ2-7, reads DGGITQSPKYLFRKEGQNVTLSCEQNLNHDAMYWYRQDPGQGLRLIYYSQIVNDFQKGDIAEGYSVSREKKESFPLTVTSAQKNPTAFYLCASLNTRGSYEQYFGPGTRLTVT.

This clone rates as medium-sized. V and J are TRBV6-1 and TRBJ1-5, with D tentatively TRBD1 (5 bases). The CDR3 covers 13 residues. Trimming took off 10 bases at V and 3 bases at J, with 13 bases between the two ends. Per germline, CDR1 MNHNS and CDR2 SASEGT. CDR3 sequence (DNA): TGTGCCACCAGGGTAAGGGACAATCAGCCCCAGCATTTT. Translation: CATRVRDNQPQHF.

The V call is TRBV20-1, the J call TRBJ2-7; 7 positions match TRBD1. CDR3 length equals 14 residues. Germline CDR1 DFQATT, CDR2 SNEGSKA (reference sequence). The CDR3 spells CSAGRQGFPYEQYV. CDR3 in DNA: TGCAGTGCAGGACGACAGGGATTTCCCTACGAGCAGTATGTC.

This clone was seen repeatedly, ten times or more. CDR3 amino acids: CASSQGWAYGKNIQYF. CDR3 nucleotide sequence: TGTGCCAGCAGCCAAGGATGGGCGTACGGCAAAAACATTCAGTACTTC. The V gene is TRBV3-1, the J gene TRBJ2-4; D is undetermined. The CDR3 has 16 residues. V was shortened by 1 base and J by 3 bases, with 13 bases between the two germline ends. Germline V gene sequence: CDR1 LGHDT, CDR2 YNNKEL (reference sequence).

This clone has a count of ten or more. The J gene is TRBJ2-3, the V gene TRBV4-2, with a possible D match to TRBD2 (5 bases). The CDR3 is 17 amino acids. V lost 1 base to trimming and J lost 1 base, with 15 bases between them. CDR1 and CDR2 (germline): LGHNA, YNFKEQ. Here the CDR3 DNA reads TGTGCCAGCAGCCAAGGGGAGCTAGCCCTAGGCACAGATACGCAGTATTTT. This codes for CASSQGELALGTDTQYF.

By sample share, this clone is medium-sized. This sample includes further DNA sequences coding for the same CDR3. The chain recombines TRBV27 with TRBJ2-1; TRBD2 matches 12 bases. Germline V gene sequence: CDR1 MNHEY, CDR2 SMNVEV (reference sequence). The trim removed 8 bases at V and 4 bases at J, leaving 3 bases unmatched. The CDR3 consists of 14 residues. This CDR3 reads CASRTSGTYNEQFF. The DNA of the CDR3 is TGTGCCAGCCGGACTAGCGGGACATACAATGAGCAGTTCTTC.

This clone occurred many times. V gene TRBV5-4 combines with J gene TRBJ2-7; D may be TRBD2 (6 bases). The germline V gene has CDR1 SGHNT and CDR2 YYREEE (reference sequence). The V end lost 4 bases, the J end lost 0 bases, and 17 bases lay between the germline ends. CDR3 length: 16 amino acids. The CDR3 DNA follows: TGTGCCAGCAGCCCGGACGTGGAGGGGCCCTCCTACGAGCAGTACGTC. Its translation is CASSPDVEGPSYEQYV.